What follows are 15 T cell receptor beta chains derived from one specimen sequenced in a study of radiation and T cells in renal cell carcinoma. Generated by immunoSEQ multiplex PCR, the TCRdb table keeps only in-frame clones and is missing some. This table holds 120,000 or so clones, around 80% found once. Time point meaning: blood 2 weeks post-SBRT. The treatment: 15 Gy SBRT to primary tumor, nephrectomy 4 weeks later. The sample was blood, taken from a patient whose treatment included radiotherapy and nephrectomy. The receptors originated from a man between 45 and 60 years old with renal cell carcinoma.

This chain joins TRBV30 and TRBJ2-1, with D uncertain. CDR3 size: 14 residues. Deletions cut 1 base from V and 0 bases from J, with 7 bases between. Germline assignment: CDR1 GTSNPN and CDR2 SVGIG (reference sequence). The CDR3 region is CAWSGRNSYNEQFF. DNA of the CDR3: TGTGCCTGGAGTGGAAGAAACTCCTACAATGAGCAGTTCTTC.

The gene calls are TRBV30 and TRBJ2-7, with D perhaps TRBD1 (6 bases). The V gene's germline CDR1 is GTSNPN and CDR2 SVGIG (reference sequence). This CDR3 spans 16 amino acids. The V end was cut by 1 base, the J end by 2 bases, with 18 bases between. CDR3 in amino acids: CAWSGGAGQPTYEQYF. The CDR3 DNA follows: TGTGCCTGGAGTGGAGGGGCCGGACAGCCAACCTACGAGCAGTACTTC.

This chain connects TRBV5-1 to TRBJ1-6; 9 positions match TRBD1. Germline CDR1 SGHRS, CDR2 YFSETQ. This CDR3 is built from 15 residues. After removal of 1 base from V and 12 bases from J, the junction contained 8 bases not matched to a gene. The CDR3 reads CASSLFGTGSIPLHF. CDR3 DNA sequence: TGCGCCAGCAGCTTGTTTGGGACAGGGAGTATACCCCTCCACTTT.

The chain is built from TRBV4-3 and TRBJ2-7; 10 bases are shared with TRBD1. Germline values: CDR1 LGHNA, CDR2 YSLEER. J was trimmed by 2 bases and V by 5 bases; bases with no gene match: 6. The CDR3 contains 15 residues. DNA for the CDR3: TGCGCCAGCAGCGCCGGGACAGGGGACACCTACGAGCAGTACTTC. Its protein is CASSAGTGDTYEQYF.

The V gene is TRBV13, the J gene TRBJ2-7; possibly TRBD1 for D (6 bases). In germline, CDR1 is PRHDT, CDR2 FYEKMQ (reference sequence). Trimming took 5 bases from V and 2 from J, leaving 13 bases between them. The CDR3 consists of 14 residues. The chain's CDR3 is CASSQHRAAYEQYF. Here the CDR3 DNA reads TGTGCCAGCAGCCAACACAGGGCCGCCTACGAGCAGTACTTC.

This clone has more than one count but fewer than ten. The CDR3 DNA is TGTGCCAGCAAAGGGGTAAATCAGCCCCAGCATTTT. This encodes CASKGVNQPQHF. This sequence joins TRBV2 and TRBJ1-5, with a possible D match to TRBD1 (5 bases). The ends were cut back, 7 bases at V and 4 bases at J, with 8 bases in the middle. Germline CDR1 reads SNHLY; CDR2 reads FYNNEI. The CDR3 consists of 12 residues.

The genes are TRBV6-4 and TRBJ1-5, with no clear D. The CDR3 loop spans 13 amino acids. Germline V CDR1 and CDR2: MRHNA, SNTAGT. Trimming removed 4 bases at V and 3 bases at J, with 7 bases between. The CDR3 sequence is CASSVRHNQPQHF. The CDR3 coding sequence is TGTGCCAGCAGTGTGAGGCACAATCAGCCCCAGCATTTT.

The chain uses TRBV5-3 and TRBJ1-6, with D maybe TRBD1 (5 bases). TRBV5-3 belongs to the ORF category, with a function that is uncertain. The CDR3 covers 17 residues. V was cut by 1 base and J by 6 bases, with 17 bases left in between. DNA for the CDR3: TGTGCCAGAAGCTTGTTACGCGGGACGCAGTCTAATTCACCCCTCCACTTT. Amino acid sequence: CARSLLRGTQSNSPLHF.

CDR3 bases: TGTGCCAGCTCTCTGGGACAGGGGGACGAGCAGTACTTC. This sequence encodes CASSLGQGDEQYF. This chain connects TRBV18 to TRBJ2-7, with 11 nucleotides matching TRBD1. The CDR3 has 13 residues. In germline, CDR1 is KGHSH, CDR2 LQKENI. Unmatched junction bases numbered 3, after V lost 6 bases and J lost 5 bases.

The chain employs TRBV20-1 and TRBJ2-5; a weak D match, TRBD1 (5 bases). Germline V gives CDR1 DFQATT, CDR2 SNEGSKA (reference sequence). The CDR3 totals 11 residues. The V gene lost 7 bases and the J gene lost 6 bases, with 12 bases spanning the gap. The CDR3 spells CSVGVGQTQYF. In DNA form, the CDR3 reads TGCAGTGTTGGGGTGGGGCAGACCCAGTACTTC.

This chain uses TRBV28 with TRBJ1-2, with D uncertain. This CDR3 is built from 11 residues. Per the germline V gene, CDR1 is MDHEN and CDR2 is SYDVKM. Trimming removed 4 bases from V and 4 bases from J, with 4 bases in between. The CDR3 DNA reads as TGTGCCAGCAGTTCGCTCTATGGCTACACCTTC. This gives the protein CASSSLYGYTF.

CDR3 sequence: CASSPLPEGTDTQYF. Here the CDR3 DNA reads TGTGCCAGCTCACCCCTTCCGGAGGGTACAGATACGCAGTATTTT. This chain links TRBV18 with TRBJ2-3; D perhaps matches TRBD2 (6 bases). The CDR3 is made up of 15 amino acids. Germline-derived CDR1 and CDR2 are KGHSH and LQKENI. Trimming pared 3 bases from V and 3 bases from J, leaving 13 bases between.

The chain combines TRBV5-1 with TRBJ2-7; unclear D gene. This CDR3 is 12 amino acids long. V shed 4 bases and J shed 0 bases, with 5 bases lying between them. Germline V gene lookup returns CDR1 SGHRS and CDR2 YFSETQ. In DNA form, the CDR3 reads TGCGCCAGCAGCACTCCCTCCTACGAGCAGTACTTC. Translating it yields CASSTPSYEQYF.

The chain carries TRBV19 and TRBJ1-5; 12 bases fit TRBD1. CDR3 size: 15 residues. V shed 10 bases, J shed 7 bases, and the junction held 11 bases outside the gene matches. Germline V gene sequence: CDR1 LNHDA, CDR2 SQIVND (reference sequence). CDR3 sequence reads: CATTGTGGAGQPQHF. The CDR3 DNA is TGTGCCACTACAGGGACAGGGGGCGCCGGCCAGCCCCAGCATTTT.

The chain employs TRBV13 and TRBJ1-2, with TRBD1 as a possible D gene (5 bases). Looked up from germline, CDR1 is PRHDT and CDR2 is FYEKMQ (reference sequence). The ends were cut back, 1 base at V and 3 bases at J, with 12 bases in the middle. CDR3 length: 15 amino acids. The CDR3 is CASSLVWGMDYGYTF. The CDR3 nucleotides read TGTGCCAGCAGCTTAGTTTGGGGGATGGACTATGGCTACACCTTC.